Presented here are 6 T cell receptor beta chains from one specimen sequenced in a study of blood T cell repertoires in COVID-19. The table came from immunoSEQ multiplex PCR; TCRdb's copy has only in-frame clones and leaves some out. The table records about 250,000 clones, 85% to 90% of them present only once. The specimen was PBMCs or T cells enriched from blood (not recorded which). These receptors all come from a man in his forties who had recovered from COVID-19.

This clone was found a few times. The V and J genes are TRBV30 and TRBJ1-4, with TRBD1 as a possible D gene (6 bases). The CDR3 loop spans 13 amino acids. The germline V gene has CDR1 GTSNPN and CDR2 SVGIG (reference sequence). V shed 4 bases and J shed 6 bases, with 12 bases lying between them. CDR3 coding DNA: TGTGCCTGGACGACAGGTATACATGAAAAACTGTTTTTT. It codes for CAWTTGIHEKLFF.

V is TRBV5-4 and J is TRBJ2-7; 8 nucleotides align to TRBD2. Trimming took 4 bases from V and 0 from J; bases not matched to a gene: 3. The CDR3 has 14 amino acids. In germline, CDR1 is SGHNT, CDR2 YYREEE (reference sequence). CDR3 sequence reads: CASSDSGSSYEQYF. In DNA form, the CDR3 reads TGTGCCAGCAGCGACAGCGGGAGCTCCTACGAGCAGTACTTC.

The DNA for the CDR3 is TGTGCCAGCAGTCCGGGACAGACAAAGGGCAATCAGCCCCAGCATTTT. Translating it yields CASSPGQTKGNQPQHF. The chain employs TRBV27 and TRBJ1-5; 7 bases agree with TRBD1. The CDR3 loop spans 16 amino acids. Germline V CDR1 and CDR2: MNHEY, SMNVEV (reference sequence). V gave up 5 bases and J gave up 2 bases; unmatched junction bases: 9.

The chain recombines TRBV5-1 with TRBJ1-3; no firm D call. The CDR3 consists of 15 residues. V lost 0 bases and J lost 0, with 7 bases in between. CDR1 is SGHRS and CDR2 is YFSETQ in the germline V gene. CDR3 in DNA: TGCGCCAGCAGCTTGGGGGCCGACTCTGGAAACACCATATATTTT. Translated, it gives CASSLGADSGNTIYF.

This clone was recorded a few times. This chain connects TRBV4-3 to TRBJ1-1; D is uncertain. Germline assignment: CDR1 LGHNA and CDR2 YSLEER. The CDR3 length is 15 residues. V was cut by 1 base and J by 6 bases, with 15 bases left in between. The CDR3 coding sequence is TGCGCCAGCAGCCAAGCGGAAGGGAGGAGGGCTGAAGCTTTCTTT. This sequence encodes CASSQAEGRRAEAFF.

The chain recombines TRBV27 with TRBJ2-7; 11 bases agree with TRBD2. The junction had 21 bases not matched to a gene; V was cut back by 5 bases and J by 6 bases. The CDR3 contains 19 residues. The germline gives CDR1 MNHEY, CDR2 SMNVEV (reference sequence). CDR3 in DNA: TGTGCCAGCAGTCCCAACGACAGAACACTAGCGGGAGAAACATCCGAGCAGTACTTC. Translating gives CASSPNDRTLAGETSEQYF.